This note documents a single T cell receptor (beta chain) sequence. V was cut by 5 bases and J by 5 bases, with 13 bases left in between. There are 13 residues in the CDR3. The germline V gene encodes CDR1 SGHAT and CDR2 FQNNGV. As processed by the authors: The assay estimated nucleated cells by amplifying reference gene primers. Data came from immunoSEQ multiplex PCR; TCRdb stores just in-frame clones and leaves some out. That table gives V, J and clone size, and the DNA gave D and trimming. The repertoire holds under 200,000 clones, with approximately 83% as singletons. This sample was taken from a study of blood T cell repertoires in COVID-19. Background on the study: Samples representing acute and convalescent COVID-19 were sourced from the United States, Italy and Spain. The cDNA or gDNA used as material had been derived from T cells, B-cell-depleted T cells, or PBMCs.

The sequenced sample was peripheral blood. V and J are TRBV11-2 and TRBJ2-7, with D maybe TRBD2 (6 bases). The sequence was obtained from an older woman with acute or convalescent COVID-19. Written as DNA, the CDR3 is TGTGCCAGCAGCCGGCCGGGGGTCAACGAGCAGTACTTC. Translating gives CASSRPGVNEQYF.